This is a list of T cell receptor beta chains from one sample in a study of blood T cell repertoires in COVID-19. Sequencing was performed with immunoSEQ multiplex PCR; in TCRdb, only in-frame clones are kept and a portion is missing. The repertoire holds about 220,000 clones, with around 87% as singletons. The sequenced sample was peripheral blood. The receptors come from a woman aged 50 to 60 with COVID-19, enrolled during active disease. Each CDR3 is given with its conserved first and last residue. Each record gives: CDR3 DNA, CDR3 protein, CDR3 length, V gene, J gene, clone size, D gene. The D gene is left open where the match is weak. Clone size is not always given. Where it is, it says once, few, many or a class for expanded clones.

TGTGCCAGCAGCTTGGCGGGACTGAACACCGGGGAGCTGTTTTTT,CASSLAGLNTGELFF,15,TRBV5-6,TRBJ2-2,.,.
TGTGCCAGCAGCTCAATAACCGGGACACCGAGGACAGATACGCAGTATTTT,CASSSITGTPRTDTQYF,17,TRBV5-4,TRBJ2-3,.,.
TGTGCCAGCAGTTACCAGGGGGGAACTGAAGCTTTCTTT,CASSYQGGTEAFF,13,TRBV6-5,TRBJ1-1,.,TRBD1
TGTGCCAGCAGTGAGGGAACCCACTACGAGCAGTACTTC,CASSEGTHYEQYF,13,TRBV28,TRBJ2-7,.,.
TGTGCCAGCAGTACCCGTGGAGATGGCGGGCAGTATTTT,CASSTRGDGGQYF,13,TRBV12-3/TRBV12-4,TRBJ2-3,.,.
TGCGCCAGCAGTGGACTAGCGGGGGGTTCCGGGGAGCTGTTTTTT,CASSGLAGGSGELFF,15,TRBV10-1,TRBJ2-2,.,TRBD2
TGTGCCAGCAGCGCTAGCGGGGGGGCAGGCAGAGATACGCAGTATTTT,CASSASGGAGRDTQYF,16,TRBV9,TRBJ2-3,.,TRBD2
TGTGCCACTGCCGACAGGAGAAGCACAGATACGCAGTATTTT,CATADRRSTDTQYF,14,TRBV10-3,TRBJ2-3,many,.
TGCAGCGTTGATAGGGACATCAATGAGCAGTTCTTC,CSVDRDINEQFF,12,TRBV29-1,TRBJ2-1,once,.
TGTGCCAGCAGTTTACGGAGGGTGTGGGGCTATGGCTACACCTTC,CASSLRRVWGYGYTF,15,TRBV28,TRBJ1-2,.,.
TGTGCCAGCAGTGAAGCCCCCCCCTCGAGTGAGCAGTTCTTC,CASSEAPPSSEQFF,14,TRBV6-1,TRBJ2-1,.,.
TGCGCCAGCAGCCAAGACTGGGCGGGGGGCTACACCGGGGAGCTGTTTTTT,CASSQDWAGGYTGELFF,17,TRBV4-3,TRBJ2-2,.,TRBD2
TGTGCCAGTAGTATCGCCGGGACAGGGAGGGAGACCCAGTACTTC,CASSIAGTGRETQYF,15,TRBV19,TRBJ2-5,.,TRBD1
TGTGCCAGCCGGCTGACAGGGAAAAACACCGGGGAGCTGTTTTTT,CASRLTGKNTGELFF,15,TRBV6-5,TRBJ2-2,.,TRBD1
TGTGCCAGCAGCGTGGGTCACAGAACTGAAGCTTTCTTT,CASSVGHRTEAFF,13,TRBV13,TRBJ1-1,.,.
TGTGCCAGCAGCGTAGGGTTCCGACGGGACGGGGAGCTGTTTTTT,CASSVGFRRDGELFF,15,TRBV5-6,TRBJ2-2,.,.
TGTGCCAGCAGTGAATCACAGGGGGCTAGAGAGACCCAGTACTTC,CASSESQGARETQYF,15,TRBV25-1,TRBJ2-5,.,TRBD1
TGTGCCAGCAGCTTTTTGGGGGGGACGGAGTATGGCTACACCTTC,CASSFLGGTEYGYTF,15,TRBV5-6,TRBJ1-2,few,.
TGTGCCATCAGCCCTGGGACAGGGGCGCTGGGCTACACCTTC,CAISPGTGALGYTF,14,TRBV10-3,TRBJ1-2,once,TRBD1
TGTGCCAGCAGCTTATCGCGGATCTCAGATACGCAGTATTTT,CASSLSRISDTQYF,14,TRBV7-2,TRBJ2-3,.,.
TGTGCCAGCAGCGAATCGGCTGGAAACACCATATATTTT,CASSESAGNTIYF,13,TRBV7-3,TRBJ1-3,few,.